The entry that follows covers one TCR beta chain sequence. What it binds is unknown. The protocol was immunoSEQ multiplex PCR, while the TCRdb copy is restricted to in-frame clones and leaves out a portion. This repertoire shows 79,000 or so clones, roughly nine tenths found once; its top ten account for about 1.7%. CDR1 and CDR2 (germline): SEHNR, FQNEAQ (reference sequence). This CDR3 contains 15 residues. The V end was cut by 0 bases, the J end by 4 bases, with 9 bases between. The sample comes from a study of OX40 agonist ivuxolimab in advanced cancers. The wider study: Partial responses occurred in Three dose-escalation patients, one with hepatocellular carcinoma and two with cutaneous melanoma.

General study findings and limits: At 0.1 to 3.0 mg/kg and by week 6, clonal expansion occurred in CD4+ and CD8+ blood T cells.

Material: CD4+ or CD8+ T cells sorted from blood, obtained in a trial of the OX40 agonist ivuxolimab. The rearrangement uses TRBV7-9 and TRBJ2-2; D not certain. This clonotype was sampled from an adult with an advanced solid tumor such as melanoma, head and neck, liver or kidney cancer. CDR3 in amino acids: CASSLAQPSTGELFF. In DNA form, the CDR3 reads TGTGCCAGCAGCTTAGCGCAACCCTCCACCGGGGAGCTGTTTTTT.